These 31 T cell receptor beta chains were sequenced from one sample in a study of blood T cell repertoires in COVID-19. The protocol was immunoSEQ multiplex PCR, while the TCRdb copy is restricted to in-frame clones and leaves out a portion. The data contain roughly 410,000 clones, about 87% of them singletons. The sequenced material came from peripheral blood. The receptors were gathered from a woman aged 55-69 years with COVID-19, enrolled during active disease.

The chain uses TRBV12-3 or TRBV12-4 and TRBJ1-1, with no clear D. Trimming took off 3 bases at V and 6 bases at J, with 11 bases between the two ends. The CDR3 spans 13 residues. The CDR3 nucleotides are TGTGCCAGCAGTTTTAGGCGGGCTCCTGAAGCTTTCTTT. It is translated as CASSFRRAPEAFF.

The J gene is TRBJ2-3, the V gene TRBV5-1, with D perhaps TRBD1 (7 bases). Per germline, CDR1 SGHRS and CDR2 YFSETQ. V was shortened by 0 bases and J by 5 bases, with 16 bases between the two germline ends. The CDR3 has 16 amino acids. The CDR3: CASSLVTGAGIDTQYF. The CDR3 coding sequence is TGCGCCAGCAGCTTGGTCACAGGGGCGGGGATAGATACGCAGTATTTT.

This rearrangement joins TRBV10-3 to TRBJ1-2, with TRBD1 matching 11 bases. Germline loops: CDR1 ENHRY, CDR2 SYGVKD. This CDR3 spans 16 amino acids. V was pared by 8 bases and J by 4 bases, with 12 bases of the junction left unmatched. The CDR3 DNA sequence: TGTGCCATCTCCGGGACAGGGGGAATCTCGGGCTATGGCTACACCTTC. Translated: CAISGTGGISGYGYTF.

This clone was seen once. This chain uses TRBV9 with TRBJ2-2; TRBD2 aligns across 9 bases. Trimming took 5 bases from V and 4 from J; bases not matched to a gene: 12. The CDR3 has 17 residues. Germline V gene sequence: CDR1 SGDLS, CDR2 YYNGEE. CDR3 region: CASSDPAGGSVTGELFF. The CDR3 bases are TGTGCCAGCAGTGACCCCGCGGGGGGGTCGGTCACCGGGGAGCTGTTTTTT.

This clone occurred once. This clone may be a read error of a much larger clone one base away. The chain uses TRBV5-6 and TRBJ2-1, with a weak D call TRBD1 (6 bases). The CDR3 has 12 amino acids. In germline, CDR1 is SGHDT, CDR2 YYEEEE. V lost 2 bases and J lost 10, with 10 bases in between. Here the CDR3 reads CASSLTGYEQFF. For the CDR3, the DNA is TGTGCCAGCAGCTTAACAGGGTACGAGCAGTTCTTC.

CDR3 sequence (DNA): TGTGCCAGCAGTGAAGACCAGGGGCGCCCCCATCAGCCCCAGCATTTT. It is translated as CASSEDQGRPHQPQHF. This rearrangement joins TRBV6-1 to TRBJ1-5, with D maybe TRBD1 (6 bases). The germline gives CDR1 MNHNS, CDR2 SASEGT. This CDR3 spans 16 amino acids. Trimming took off 1 base at V and 5 bases at J, with 15 bases between the two ends.

The chain joins TRBV5-1 to TRBJ2-1; 7 nucleotides agree with TRBD1. Germline CDR1 and CDR2: SGHRS and YFSETQ. The CDR3 has 14 amino acids. Trimming cost V 4 bases and J 8 bases; bases outside gene matches: 9. Written as DNA, the CDR3 is TGCGCCAGCAGCGGCGACAGGGTCTATTATGAGCAGTTCTTC. It codes for CASSGDRVYYEQFF.

This chain joins TRBV5-1 and TRBJ2-7; 10 bases match TRBD2. Unmatched junction bases numbered 0, after V lost 0 bases and J lost 3 bases. This CDR3 region has 14 residues. CDR1 is SGHRS and CDR2 is YFSETQ in the germline V gene. CDR3 loop: CASSLVAGGYEQYF. Here the CDR3 DNA reads TGCGCCAGCAGCTTGGTAGCGGGGGGCTACGAGCAGTACTTC.

The genes are TRBV5-4 and TRBJ2-7; tentative D call: TRBD2 (6 bases). CDR1 and CDR2 (germline): SGHNT, YYREEE (reference sequence). V lost 4 bases to trimming and J lost 1 base, with 18 bases between them. The CDR3 is 16 residues long. Written as DNA, the CDR3 is TGTGCCAGCAGCCCGGATGTGGGCCTAGCGTCCTACGAGCAGTACTTC. This encodes CASSPDVGLASYEQYF. Combining the CDR3 with reference TRBV5-4 and TRBJ2-7 gives the whole variable domain ETGVTQSPTHLIKTRGQQVTLRCSSQSGHNTVSWYQQALGQGPQFIFQYYREEENGRGNFPPRFSGLQFPNYSSELNVNALELDDSALYLCASSPDVGLASYEQYFGPGTRLTVT.

The chain carries TRBV5-1 and TRBJ1-1, with D maybe TRBD1 (6 bases). V was pared by 2 bases and J by 11 bases, with 16 bases between. Germline CDR1 and CDR2: SGHRS and YFSETQ. This CDR3 comprises 13 residues. CDR3 region: CASSFSPGVSAFF. DNA of the CDR3: TGCGCCAGCAGCTTTTCCCCAGGGGTCTCGGCTTTCTTT.

V usage is TRBV4-1 and J usage is TRBJ2-3; TRBD2 aligns across 10 bases. V gave up 1 base and J gave up 0 bases; unmatched junction bases: 4. Germline V CDR1 and CDR2: MGHRA, YSYEKL. This CDR3 is 17 amino acids long. This CDR3 reads CASSQGSGGASTDTQYF. The DNA of the CDR3 is TGCGCCAGCAGCCAAGGAAGCGGGGGGGCAAGCACAGATACGCAGTATTTT.

The chain couples TRBV5-1 to TRBJ1-1; D unclear. Germline V gives CDR1 SGHRS, CDR2 YFSETQ. The CDR3 loop spans 15 amino acids. Trimming stripped 4 bases from V and 1 base from J, with 14 bases between. Written as DNA, the CDR3 is TGCGCCAGCAGCCTCAATCCGACACCGAACACTGAAGCTTTCTTT. It encodes CASSLNPTPNTEAFF.

V is TRBV11-1 and J is TRBJ2-2; 7 bases agree with TRBD2. Trimming at V came to 5 bases and at J to 4 bases, leaving 10 bases not matched to a gene. This CDR3 comprises 16 residues. CDR1 is SGHAT, CDR2 FQDESV, per germline (reference sequence). In DNA form, the CDR3 reads TGTGCCAGCAGCCCGCCCGGCGGGACTATCACCGGGGAGCTGTTTTTT. Protein: CASSPPGGTITGELFF.

The chain carries TRBV28 and TRBJ1-1; possibly TRBD1 for D (6 bases). Germline V gives CDR1 MDHEN, CDR2 SYDVKM. Trimming pared 2 bases from V and 2 bases from J, leaving 15 bases between. The CDR3 sequence is 16 residues long. CDR3 sequence reads: CASSLVRTVRNTEAFF. CDR3 in DNA: TGTGCCAGCAGTTTAGTTAGGACAGTAAGAAACACTGAAGCTTTCTTT.

The CDR3 sequence: CASCPGKQYYGYTF. CDR3 in DNA: TGTGCCTCGTGCCCGGGGAAACAGTACTATGGCTACACCTTC. The chain carries TRBV6-5 and TRBJ1-2; D is unclear. V lost 11 bases to trimming and J lost 3 bases, with 19 bases between them. The CDR3 length is 14 residues. Germline V CDR1 and CDR2: MNHEY, SVGAGI.

The V gene is TRBV10-3, the J gene TRBJ1-5; 9 bases are shared with TRBD1. The CDR3 sequence is 15 residues long. CDR1 is ENHRY, CDR2 SYGVKD, per germline. The J segment lost 1 base and the V segment lost 10 bases, leaving 8 bases of the junction unmatched. CDR3 region: CATHRGQFSNQPQHF. Written as DNA, the CDR3 is TGTGCCACCCACAGGGGGCAGTTCAGCAATCAGCCCCAGCATTTT.

The V gene is TRBV5-1, the J gene TRBJ2-1; 12 positions agree with TRBD2. The V and J ends lost 4 bases and 8 bases, in that order; junction bases with no gene match: 7. The CDR3 extends over 15 amino acids. CDR1 SGHRS and CDR2 YFSETQ come from the germline V gene. As DNA, the CDR3 is TGCGCCAGCAGCCTTAGACTAGCGGGGGTTGATGAGCAGTTCTTC. Amino acids: CASSLRLAGVDEQFF.

This clone has a single count. The chain links TRBV12-5 to TRBJ2-2; maybe TRBD2 (6 bases). CDR1 is LGHNT, CDR2 FRNRAP, per germline. There are 15 residues in the CDR3. The germline V and J ends were trimmed by 2 bases and 5 bases, with 12 bases remaining between them. The CDR3 DNA is TGTGCTAGTGGTTTGCGGGAGATCGGAACCGGGGAGCTGTTTTTT. Translation: CASGLREIGTGELFF.

With regard to this clone: Other DNA sequences in the same sample also yield this CDR3. V is TRBV5-5 and J is TRBJ2-5, with TRBD2 identical over 8 bases. Per the germline V gene, CDR1 is SGHKS and CDR2 is YYEKEE (reference sequence). Trimming took 0 bases from V and 5 from J; bases not matched to a gene: 6. CDR3 length equals 15 residues. The CDR3 protein is CASSLGLAGGETQYF. DNA for the CDR3: TGTGCCAGCAGCTTGGGCCTAGCGGGCGGGGAGACCCAGTACTTC.

The chain uses TRBV18 and TRBJ1-1, with D tentatively TRBD1 (5 bases). Trimming left V 3 bases short and J 1 base short, with 15 bases between. CDR1 KGHSH and CDR2 LQKENI come from the germline V gene. This CDR3 region has 16 residues. The CDR3 loop is CASSPLGMGGNTEAFF. Here the CDR3 DNA reads TGTGCCAGCTCACCGTTGGGGATGGGGGGGAACACTGAAGCTTTCTTT.

The chain links TRBV12-3 or TRBV12-4 to TRBJ2-7; 10 nucleotides line up with TRBD1. CDR3 length: 13 residues. J was trimmed by 4 bases and V by 6 bases; bases with no gene match: 3. CDR3 region: CASSRQGAYEQYF. Written as DNA, the CDR3 is TGTGCCAGCAGCAGACAGGGGGCGTACGAGCAGTACTTC.

The V and J genes are TRBV9 and TRBJ1-4; TRBD1 aligns across 7 bases. The CDR3 has 15 residues. Germline assignment: CDR1 SGDLS and CDR2 YYNGEE. J was trimmed by 8 bases and V by 3 bases; bases with no gene match: 10. The CDR3 DNA sequence: TGTGCCAGCAGCGCCTCGACAGGGCGGGACGAAAAACTGTTTTTT. It codes for CASSASTGRDEKLFF.

The sample holds one count of this clone. The rearrangement uses TRBV6-6 and TRBJ2-2, with a possible D match to TRBD2 (5 bases). The CDR3 has 14 residues. V was clipped by 6 bases and J by 4 bases, with 12 bases between them. The germline V gene encodes CDR1 MNHNY and CDR2 SVGAGI (reference sequence). CDR3 bases: TGTGCCAGCAGCTCGCTAGGGAGCACCGGGGAGCTGTTTTTT. Amino acids: CASSSLGSTGELFF.

V is TRBV6-5 and J is TRBJ1-1; 8 bases are a match to TRBD1. The junction had 9 bases not matched to a gene; V was cut back by 6 bases and J by 3 bases. The CDR3 consists of 15 residues. Germline CDR1 reads MNHEY; CDR2 reads SVGAGI. The CDR3 sequence: CASRLRQGIYTEAFF. The CDR3 DNA reads TGTGCCAGCAGACTCCGACAGGGGATTTACACTGAAGCTTTCTTT.

V and J are TRBV9 and TRBJ1-3, with D hard to call. V lost 1 base and J 0 bases, leaving 5 bases between the germline ends. This CDR3 region has 14 residues. Germline loops: CDR1 SGDLS, CDR2 YYNGEE. The CDR3 loop reads CASSVMSSGNTIYF. As DNA, the CDR3 is TGTGCCAGCAGCGTAATGAGCTCTGGAAACACCATATATTTT.

The genes are TRBV6-5 and TRBJ1-4; 7 bases fit TRBD1. CDR3 size: 16 residues. With 1 base clipped from V and 1 base from J, the junction kept 3 bases outside the gene matches. Germline V gives CDR1 MNHEY, CDR2 SVGAGI. The CDR3 is CASSYLSGGTNEKLFF. The CDR3 DNA sequence: TGTGCCAGCAGTTACTTATCAGGGGGAACTAATGAAAAACTGTTTTTT.

This clone was found a few times. This chain uses TRBV12-3 or TRBV12-4 with TRBJ1-1, with D possibly TRBD1 on 5 matching bases. V shed 3 bases and J shed 7 bases, with 12 bases lying between them. The CDR3 extends over 13 amino acids. CDR3 in DNA: TGTGCCAGCAGTTTCCAAGGGGTAGGTGAAGCTTTCTTT. Translating it yields CASSFQGVGEAFF.

The genes are TRBV5-4 and TRBJ1-2; 7 nucleotides match TRBD1. The ends lost 4 bases at V and 3 bases at J; junction bases unmatched: 12. Looked up from germline, CDR1 is SGHNT and CDR2 is YYREEE (reference sequence). This CDR3 contains 16 residues. The CDR3 region is CASSQTGMGIDYGYTF. In DNA form, the CDR3 reads TGTGCCAGCAGCCAGACAGGGATGGGAATTGACTATGGCTACACCTTC.

The chain has TRBV21-1 and TRBJ2-4; the listed D gene, TRBD1, was not tested against the DNA. TRBV21-1 is a recognized pseudogene. The CDR3 consists of 14 residues. CDR3 nucleotides: TGTGCCAGCAGGCAGGGGCAGGGCGAAAACATTCAGTACTTC. Its protein product is CASRQGQGENIQYF.

This rearrangement joins TRBV4-2 to TRBJ1-5; 12 bases are shared with TRBD1. Germline loops: CDR1 LGHNA, CDR2 YNFKEQ. The length of the CDR3 is 19 residues. Trimming at V came to 3 bases and at J to 4 bases, leaving 13 bases not matched to a gene. In nucleotides, the CDR3 is TGTGCCAGCAGCCAGGTCCCGGGACAGGGGGCGGGGGGGAATCAGCCCCAGCATTTT. It specifies CASSQVPGQGAGGNQPQHF.

This clone occurred once. The DNA for the CDR3 is TGTGCCAGCAGTCCCCTTCAGCTAGCGGGTCAGCAGTACTTC. Translation: CASSPLQLAGQQYF. The chain employs TRBV6-5 and TRBJ2-7; the match to TRBD2 covers 8 bases. J lost 8 bases, V lost 5 bases, and 11 bases had no gene match. The CDR3 is 14 residues long. Germline loops: CDR1 MNHEY, CDR2 SVGAGI.